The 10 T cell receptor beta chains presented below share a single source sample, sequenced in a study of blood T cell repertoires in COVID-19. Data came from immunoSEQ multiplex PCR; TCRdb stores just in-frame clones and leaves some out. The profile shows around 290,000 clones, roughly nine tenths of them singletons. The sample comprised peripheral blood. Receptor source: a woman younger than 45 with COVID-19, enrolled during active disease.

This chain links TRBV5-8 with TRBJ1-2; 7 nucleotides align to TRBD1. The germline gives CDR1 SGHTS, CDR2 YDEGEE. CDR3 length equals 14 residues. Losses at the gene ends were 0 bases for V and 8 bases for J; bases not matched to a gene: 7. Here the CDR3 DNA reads TGTGCCAGCAGCTTGGGACAGGGACTTGGGGGCTACACCTTC. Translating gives CASSLGQGLGGYTF. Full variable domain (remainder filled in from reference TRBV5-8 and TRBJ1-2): EAGVTQSPTHLIKTRGQQATLRCSPISGHTSVYWYQQALGLGLQFLLWYDEGEERNRGNFPPRFSGRQFPNYSSELNVNALELEDSALYLCASSLGQGLGGYTFGSGTRLTVV.

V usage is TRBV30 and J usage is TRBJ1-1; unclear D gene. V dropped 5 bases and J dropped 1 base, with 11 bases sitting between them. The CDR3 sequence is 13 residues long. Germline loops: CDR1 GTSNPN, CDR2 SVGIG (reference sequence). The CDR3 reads CAWQPRGNTEAFF. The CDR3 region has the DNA TGTGCCTGGCAGCCTAGAGGGAACACTGAAGCTTTCTTT. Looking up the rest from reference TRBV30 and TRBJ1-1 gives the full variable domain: SQTIHQWPATLVQPVGSPLSLECTVEGTSNPNLYWYRQAAGRGLQLLFYSVGIGQISSEVPQNLSASRPQDRQFILSSKKLLLSDSGFYLCAWQPRGNTEAFFGQGTRLTVV.

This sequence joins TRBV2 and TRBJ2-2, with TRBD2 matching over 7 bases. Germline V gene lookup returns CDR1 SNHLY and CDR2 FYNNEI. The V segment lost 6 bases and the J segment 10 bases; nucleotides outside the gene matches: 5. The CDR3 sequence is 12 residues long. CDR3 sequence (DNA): TGTGCCAGCAGAGAGAGCGGGGCGGAGCTGTTTTTT. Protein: CASRESGAELFF.

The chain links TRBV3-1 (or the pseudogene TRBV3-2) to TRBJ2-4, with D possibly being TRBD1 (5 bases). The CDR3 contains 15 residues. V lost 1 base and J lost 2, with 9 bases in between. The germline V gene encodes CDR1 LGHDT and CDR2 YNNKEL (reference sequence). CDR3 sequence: CASSQVTGSKNIQYF. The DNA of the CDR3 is TGTGCCAGCAGCCAAGTAACAGGTTCCAAAAACATTCAGTACTTC.

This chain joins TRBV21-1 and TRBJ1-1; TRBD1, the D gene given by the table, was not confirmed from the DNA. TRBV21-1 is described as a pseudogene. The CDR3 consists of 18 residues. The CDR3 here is CASSKDRTGGDSRTEAFF. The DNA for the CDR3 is TGTGCCAGCAGCAAAGATCGGACAGGGGGCGACAGTCGGACTGAAGCTTTCTTT.

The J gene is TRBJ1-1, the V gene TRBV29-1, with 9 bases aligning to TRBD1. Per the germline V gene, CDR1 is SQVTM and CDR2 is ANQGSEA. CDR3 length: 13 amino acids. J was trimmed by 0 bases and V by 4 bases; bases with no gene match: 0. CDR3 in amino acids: CSVGDRVNTEAFF. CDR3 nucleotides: TGCAGCGTTGGGGACAGGGTGAACACTGAAGCTTTCTTT.

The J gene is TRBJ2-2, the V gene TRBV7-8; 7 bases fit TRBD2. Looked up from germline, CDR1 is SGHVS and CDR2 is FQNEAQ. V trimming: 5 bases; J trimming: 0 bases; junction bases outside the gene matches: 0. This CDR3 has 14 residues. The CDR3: CASSGLANTGELFF. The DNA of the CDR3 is TGTGCCAGCAGCGGACTAGCGAACACCGGGGAGCTGTTTTTT. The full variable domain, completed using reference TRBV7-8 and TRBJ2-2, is GAGVSQSPRYKVAKRGQDVALRCDPISGHVSLFWYQQALGQGPEFLTYFQNEAQLDKSGLPSDRFFAERPEGSVSTLKIQRTQQEDSAVYLCASSGLANTGELFFGEGSRLTVL.

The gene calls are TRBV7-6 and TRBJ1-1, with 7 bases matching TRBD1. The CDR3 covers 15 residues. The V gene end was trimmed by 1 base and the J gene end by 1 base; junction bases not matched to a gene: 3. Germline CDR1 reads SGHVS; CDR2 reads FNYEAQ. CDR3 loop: CASSLGNRGNTEAFF. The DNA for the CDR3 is TGTGCCAGCAGCTTAGGTAACAGGGGGAACACTGAAGCTTTCTTT.

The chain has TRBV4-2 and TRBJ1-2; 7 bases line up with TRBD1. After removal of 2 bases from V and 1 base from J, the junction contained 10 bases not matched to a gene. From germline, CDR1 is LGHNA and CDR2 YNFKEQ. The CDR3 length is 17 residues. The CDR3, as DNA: TGTGCCAGCAGCCAAACCGGGACAGCATCTTTTAACTATGGCTACACCTTC. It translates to CASSQTGTASFNYGYTF.

CDR3 DNA: TGTGCCAGCAGCGTAACAGTGAACACTGAAGCTTTCTTT. Protein: CASSVTVNTEAFF. The V and J genes are TRBV9 and TRBJ1-1; D ambiguous. Per germline, CDR1 SGDLS and CDR2 YYNGEE. V shed 1 base and J shed 0 bases, with 4 bases lying between them. The CDR3 is 13 residues long. Based on the CDR3 plus reference TRBV9 and TRBJ1-1, the full variable domain is DSGVTQTPKHLITATGQRVTLRCSPRSGDLSVYWYQQSLDQGLQFLIQYYNGEERAKGNILERFSAQQFPDLHSELNLSSLELGDSALYFCASSVTVNTEAFFGQGTRLTVV.